A single sample gave rise to the 5 T cell receptor beta chains below, sequenced in a study of blood T cell repertoires in COVID-19 (dated by TCRdb to about 2020). To prepare the library, the immunoSEQ multiplex PCR assay was applied. TCRdb took this table from immuneACCESS and kept in-frame rearrangements with V and J called. Such tables lack part of the clones; where checked against another copy, unresolved V genes explain under half of the gap, and the rest is unexplained. In this sample the table shows 210,000 or so clones, roughly four fifths of which occur a single time. The leading ten clones occupy approximately 4.8% of the sample. Specimen: PBMCs or T cells enriched from blood (not recorded which). All receptors come from a woman aged 45-65 years who had been exposed to COVID-19.

The chain recombines TRBV5-1 with TRBJ1-2; D unresolved. Germline V gene sequence: CDR1 SGHRS, CDR2 YFSETQ. The CDR3 runs 13 residues. V was clipped by 2 bases and J by 6 bases, with 11 bases between them. The CDR3 here is CASSFSSRDGYTF. The CDR3 nucleotides are TGCGCCAGCAGCTTCTCATCGAGAGATGGCTACACCTTC.

The chain uses TRBV19 and TRBJ1-6, with 9 bases that match TRBD1. CDR1 and CDR2 from the germline V gene are LNHDA and SQIVND (reference sequence). The CDR3 has 14 residues. V was clipped by 5 bases and J by 7 bases; unmatched bases: 3. The DNA for the CDR3 is TGTGCCAGTAGTGTGGGGACAGGGAATTCACCCCTCCACTTT. Protein sequence: CASSVGTGNSPLHF.

V is TRBV11-2 and J is TRBJ1-1; perhaps TRBD1 as D (6 bases). Germline V gives CDR1 SGHAT, CDR2 FQNNGV. The CDR3 extends over 14 amino acids. Trimming took 5 bases from V and 0 from J, leaving 10 bases between them. This chain's CDR3 is CASSQGLVNTEAFF. As DNA, the CDR3 is TGTGCCAGCAGCCAGGGGCTAGTGAACACTGAAGCTTTCTTT.

The chain couples TRBV7-9 to TRBJ1-6; D remains unclear. Trimming removed 5 bases from V and 7 bases from J, with 15 bases in between. CDR1 SEHNR and CDR2 FQNEAQ come from the germline V gene (reference sequence). There are 15 residues in the CDR3. CDR3 sequence (DNA): TGTGCCAGCAGCCGATTAGCGTCGGGAAATTCACCCCTCCACTTT. It encodes CASSRLASGNSPLHF.

The chain is built from TRBV4-3 and TRBJ1-2; 7 bases align to TRBD1. This CDR3 is 17 amino acids long. The germline V gene encodes CDR1 LGHNA and CDR2 YSLEER. V was pared by 2 bases and J by 0 bases, with 9 bases of the junction left unmatched. The CDR3 nucleotides read TGCGCCAGCAGCCAAAGCCTGCGACAGGGCCCTAACTATGGCTACACCTTC. Translating gives CASSQSLRQGPNYGYTF.